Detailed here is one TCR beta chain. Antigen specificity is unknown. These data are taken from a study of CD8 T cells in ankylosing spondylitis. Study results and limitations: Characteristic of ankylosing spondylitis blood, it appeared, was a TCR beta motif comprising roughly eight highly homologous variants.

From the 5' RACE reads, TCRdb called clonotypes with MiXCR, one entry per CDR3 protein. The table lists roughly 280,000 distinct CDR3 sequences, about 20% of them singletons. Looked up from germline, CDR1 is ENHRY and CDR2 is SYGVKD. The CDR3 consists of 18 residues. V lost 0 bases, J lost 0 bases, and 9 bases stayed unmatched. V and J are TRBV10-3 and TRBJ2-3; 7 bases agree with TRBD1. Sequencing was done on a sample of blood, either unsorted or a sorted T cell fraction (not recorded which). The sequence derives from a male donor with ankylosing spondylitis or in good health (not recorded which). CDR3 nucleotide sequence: TGTGCCATCAGTGAGTCGGGCAAACAGGGGCCCAGCACAGATACGCAGTATTTT. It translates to CAISESGKQGPSTDTQYF.